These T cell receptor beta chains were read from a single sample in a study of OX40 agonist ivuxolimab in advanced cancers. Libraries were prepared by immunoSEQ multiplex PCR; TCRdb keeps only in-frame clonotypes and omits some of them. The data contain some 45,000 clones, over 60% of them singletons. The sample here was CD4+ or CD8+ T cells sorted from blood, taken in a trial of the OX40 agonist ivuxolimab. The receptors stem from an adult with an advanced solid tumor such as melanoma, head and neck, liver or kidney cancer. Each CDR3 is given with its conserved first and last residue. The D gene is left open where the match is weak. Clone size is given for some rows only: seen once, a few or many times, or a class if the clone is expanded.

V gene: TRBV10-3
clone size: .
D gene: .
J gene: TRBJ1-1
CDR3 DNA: TGTGCCATCAGCCTCACAGGGAACACTGAAGCTTTCTTT
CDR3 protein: CAISLTGNTEAFF

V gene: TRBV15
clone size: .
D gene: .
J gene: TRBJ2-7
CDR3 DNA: TGTGCCACCAGCAGAGATCCGGGAAGCTCCTACGAGCAGTACTTC
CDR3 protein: CATSRDPGSSYEQYF

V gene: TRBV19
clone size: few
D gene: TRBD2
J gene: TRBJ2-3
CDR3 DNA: TGTGCCAGTATGGGACTAGCGGATAGCACAGATACGCAGTATTTT
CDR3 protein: CASMGLADSTDTQYF

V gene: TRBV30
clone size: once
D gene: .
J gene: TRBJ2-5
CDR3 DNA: TGTGCCTGGAGTGTTGGCGGACCTCAAGAGACCCAGTACTTC
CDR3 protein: CAWSVGGPQETQYF

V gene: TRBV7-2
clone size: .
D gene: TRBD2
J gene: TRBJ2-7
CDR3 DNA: TGTGCCAGCAGCTCGGGACTAGCGCGCTACGAGCAGTACTTC
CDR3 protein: CASSSGLARYEQYF

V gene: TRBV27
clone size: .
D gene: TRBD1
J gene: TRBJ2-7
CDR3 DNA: TGTGCCAGCAGTTTAACCCTGACAGGGAGCTCCTACGAGCAGTACTTC
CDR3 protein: CASSLTLTGSSYEQYF

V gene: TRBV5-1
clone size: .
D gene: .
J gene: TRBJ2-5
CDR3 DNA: TGCGCCAGCAGCACTGGTGGGCGGTACGCCCAGGAGACCCAGTACTTC
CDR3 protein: CASSTGGRYAQETQYF

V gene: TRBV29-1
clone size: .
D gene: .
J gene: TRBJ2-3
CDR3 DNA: TGCAGCGTTGAGATTCGCACAGATACGCAGTATTTT
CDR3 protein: CSVEIRTDTQYF

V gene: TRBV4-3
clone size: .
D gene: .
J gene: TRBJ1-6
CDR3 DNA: TGCGCCAGCAGCCAAGAAATTCCCTCCGCGATGAGTTCACCCCTCCACTTT
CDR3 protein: CASSQEIPSAMSSPLHF

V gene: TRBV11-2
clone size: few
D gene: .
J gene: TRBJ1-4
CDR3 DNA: TGTGCCAGCAGCTTACTTTCCCTAGGGTTTGAAAAACTGTTTTTT
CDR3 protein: CASSLLSLGFEKLFF

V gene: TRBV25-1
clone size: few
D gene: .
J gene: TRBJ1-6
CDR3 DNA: TGTGCCACCCGGCGGGGGACGGATTCACCCCTCCACTTT
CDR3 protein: CATRRGTDSPLHF

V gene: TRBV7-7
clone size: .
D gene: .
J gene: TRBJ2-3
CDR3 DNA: TGTGCCAGCAGCTTAGGCGGGGTCATCACAGATACGCAGTATTTT
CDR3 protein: CASSLGGVITDTQYF

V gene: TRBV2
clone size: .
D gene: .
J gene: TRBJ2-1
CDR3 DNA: TGTGCCAGCAGACAACAGGGAGATGAGCAGTTCTTC
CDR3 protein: CASRQQGDEQFF

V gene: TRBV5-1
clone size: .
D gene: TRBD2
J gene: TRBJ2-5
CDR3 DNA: TGCGCCAGCAGCTTGACGGGAGGGGAGACCCAGTACTTC
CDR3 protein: CASSLTGGETQYF

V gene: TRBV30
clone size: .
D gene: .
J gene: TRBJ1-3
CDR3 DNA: TGTGCCTGGACCGTGGGGGGAATTATCTCTGGAAACACCATATATTTT
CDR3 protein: CAWTVGGIISGNTIYF

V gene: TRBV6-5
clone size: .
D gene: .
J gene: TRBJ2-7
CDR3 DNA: TGTGCCAGCAGTATGTTCAGGGGAACCTACGAGCAGTACTTC
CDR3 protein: CASSMFRGTYEQYF

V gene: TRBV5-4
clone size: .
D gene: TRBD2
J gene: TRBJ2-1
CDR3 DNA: TGTGCCAGCAGCCCACCCCCGGGATCCGGGAGGAATGAGCAGTTCTTC
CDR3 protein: CASSPPPGSGRNEQFF

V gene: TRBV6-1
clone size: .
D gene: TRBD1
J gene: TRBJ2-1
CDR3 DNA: TGTGCCAGCTGTGTTAGAGGACAGGGCTACAATGAGCAGTTCTTC
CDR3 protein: CASCVRGQGYNEQFF

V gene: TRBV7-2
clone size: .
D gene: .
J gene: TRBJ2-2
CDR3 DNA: TGTGCCAGCAGCTTAGCCGGCCAGAGGGCCGGGGAGCTGTTTTTT
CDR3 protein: CASSLAGQRAGELFF

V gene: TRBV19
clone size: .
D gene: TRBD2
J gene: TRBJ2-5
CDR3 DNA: TGTGCCAGTAGCCTTCTAGCGGGAGGGCCATGGCAAGAGACCCAGTACTTC
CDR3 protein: CASSLLAGGPWQETQYF

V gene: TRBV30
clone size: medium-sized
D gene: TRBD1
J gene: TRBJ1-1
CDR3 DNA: TGTGCCTGGAGTGCTACCCGACAGGGTGAAGCTTTCTTT
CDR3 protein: CAWSATRQGEAFF

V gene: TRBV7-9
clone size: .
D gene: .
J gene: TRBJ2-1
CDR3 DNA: TGTGCCAGCAGCTTAGGGGACTCTCGAGAGCAGTTCTTC
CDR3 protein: CASSLGDSREQFF

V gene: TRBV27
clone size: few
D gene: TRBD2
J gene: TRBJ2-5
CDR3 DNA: TGTGCCAGCACGCCGGGGGGTGGTCGAGAGACCCAGTACTTC
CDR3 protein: CASTPGGGRETQYF

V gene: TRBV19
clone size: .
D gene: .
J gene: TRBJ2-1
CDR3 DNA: TGTGCCAGTAGTATAGTCTTCCACAATGAGCAGTTCTTC
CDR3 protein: CASSIVFHNEQFF

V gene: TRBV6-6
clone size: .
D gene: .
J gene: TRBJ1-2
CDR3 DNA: TGTGCCAGCGGGTCCGGGACGGTGTATGGCTACACCTTC
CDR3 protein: CASGSGTVYGYTF

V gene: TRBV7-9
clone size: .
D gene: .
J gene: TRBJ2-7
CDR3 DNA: TGTGCCAGCAGCTTAGTGCCGCCGGGTAACTATTTATACGAGCAGTACTTC
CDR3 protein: CASSLVPPGNYLYEQYF

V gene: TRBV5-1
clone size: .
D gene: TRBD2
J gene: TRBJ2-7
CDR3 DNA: TGCGCCAGCAGCTTGACTAGCGGGAGATTTAACGAGCAGTACTTC
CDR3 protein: CASSLTSGRFNEQYF

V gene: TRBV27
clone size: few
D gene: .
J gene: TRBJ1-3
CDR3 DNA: TGTGCCAGCAGTAGGAGGGCTGGAAACACCATATATTTT
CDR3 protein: CASSRRAGNTIYF

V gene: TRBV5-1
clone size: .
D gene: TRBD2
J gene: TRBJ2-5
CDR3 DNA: TGCGCCAGCAGCCCGACTAGCGGGAGCGAGACCCAGTACTTC
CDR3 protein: CASSPTSGSETQYF

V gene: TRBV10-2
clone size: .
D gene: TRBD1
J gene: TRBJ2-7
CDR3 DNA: TGCGCCAGCAGTGCCGGGACAGGGACCTACGAGCAGTACTTC
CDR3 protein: CASSAGTGTYEQYF

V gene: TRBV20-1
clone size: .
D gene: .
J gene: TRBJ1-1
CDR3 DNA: TGCAGTGCTAGACGGGGGCTGGAAGCTTTCTTT
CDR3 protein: CSARRGLEAFF

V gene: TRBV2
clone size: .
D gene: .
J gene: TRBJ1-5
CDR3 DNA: TGTGCCAGCAGTCGAGAAGGGTCTAGCAATCAGCCCCAGCATTTT
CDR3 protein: CASSREGSSNQPQHF

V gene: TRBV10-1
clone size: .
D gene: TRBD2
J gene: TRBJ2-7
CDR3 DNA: TGCGCCAGCGCGGGGGATCCCTACGAGCAGTACTTC
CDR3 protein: CASAGDPYEQYF

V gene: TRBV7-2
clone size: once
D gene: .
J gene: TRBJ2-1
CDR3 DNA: TGTGCCAGTCTACGGGGGAGTAACAATGAGCAGTTCTTC
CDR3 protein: CASLRGSNNEQFF

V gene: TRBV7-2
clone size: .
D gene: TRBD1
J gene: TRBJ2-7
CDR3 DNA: TGTGCCAGCAGCTCGGACAGGGGCTTCGAGCAGTACTTC
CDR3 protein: CASSSDRGFEQYF

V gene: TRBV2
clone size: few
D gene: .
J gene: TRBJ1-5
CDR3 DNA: TGTGCCAGCAGTGGCGGGTTAGGTCAGCCCCAGCATTTT
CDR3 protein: CASSGGLGQPQHF

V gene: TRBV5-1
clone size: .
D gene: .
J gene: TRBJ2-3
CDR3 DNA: TGCGCCAGCAGCCCGATTGGGCGGCGTAGCACAGATACGCAGTATTTT
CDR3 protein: CASSPIGRRSTDTQYF

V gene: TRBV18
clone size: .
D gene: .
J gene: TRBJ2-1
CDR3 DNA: TGTGCCAGCTCACCACTAGCAGCGACAAGCTCCTACAATGAGCAGTTCTTC
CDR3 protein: CASSPLAATSSYNEQFF

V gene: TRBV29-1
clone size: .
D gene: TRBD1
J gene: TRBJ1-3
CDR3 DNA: TGCAGCGTTGCCGTGACAGGGTTTAGCAACACCATATATTTT
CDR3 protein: CSVAVTGFSNTIYF

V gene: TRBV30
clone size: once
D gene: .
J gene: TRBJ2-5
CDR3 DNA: TGTGCCTCTATCGCCCCCCGGGTCAGACAAGAGACCCAGTACTTC
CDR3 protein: CASIAPRVRQETQYF

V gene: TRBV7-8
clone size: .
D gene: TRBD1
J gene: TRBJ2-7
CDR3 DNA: TGTGCCAGCAGCTGGGGACAGGTCAGCGAGCAGTACTTC
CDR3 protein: CASSWGQVSEQYF

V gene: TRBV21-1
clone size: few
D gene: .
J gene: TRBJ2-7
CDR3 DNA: TGTGCCAGCAGCCCAGCTAGGGGGCCCTACGAGCAGTACTTC
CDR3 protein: CASSPARGPYEQYF

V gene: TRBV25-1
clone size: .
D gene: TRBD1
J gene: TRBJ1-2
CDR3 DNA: TGTGCCAGCAGTAAGGGACAGGGGGACTATGGCTACACCTTC
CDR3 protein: CASSKGQGDYGYTF

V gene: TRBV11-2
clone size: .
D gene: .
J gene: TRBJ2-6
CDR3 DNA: TGTGCCAGCAGCCCCCGGACGGGGCCGAGGGCCAACGTCCTGACTTTC
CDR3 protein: CASSPRTGPRANVLTF

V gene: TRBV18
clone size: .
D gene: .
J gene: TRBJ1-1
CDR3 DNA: TGTGCCAGCTCACCTACCGTCGGTTGGGGGAACACTGAAGCTTTCTTT
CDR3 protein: CASSPTVGWGNTEAFF

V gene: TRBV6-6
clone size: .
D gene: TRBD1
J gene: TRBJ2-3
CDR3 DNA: TGTGCCAGCAGTTACTCGGGGACAGACACAGATACGCAGTATTTT
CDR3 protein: CASSYSGTDTDTQYF

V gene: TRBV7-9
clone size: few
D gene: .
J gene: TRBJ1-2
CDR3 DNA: TGTGCCAGCAGCTTACGCCAGGATAATGGCTACACCTTC
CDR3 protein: CASSLRQDNGYTF

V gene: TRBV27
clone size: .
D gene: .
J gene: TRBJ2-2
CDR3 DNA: TGTGCCAGCAGTTCAGGGTTGAACACCGGGGAGCTGTTTTTT
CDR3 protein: CASSSGLNTGELFF

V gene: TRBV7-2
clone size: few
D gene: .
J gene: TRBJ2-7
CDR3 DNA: TGTGCCAGCAGCCCGAAGAGGCTAGGGAAGCAGTACTTC
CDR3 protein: CASSPKRLGKQYF